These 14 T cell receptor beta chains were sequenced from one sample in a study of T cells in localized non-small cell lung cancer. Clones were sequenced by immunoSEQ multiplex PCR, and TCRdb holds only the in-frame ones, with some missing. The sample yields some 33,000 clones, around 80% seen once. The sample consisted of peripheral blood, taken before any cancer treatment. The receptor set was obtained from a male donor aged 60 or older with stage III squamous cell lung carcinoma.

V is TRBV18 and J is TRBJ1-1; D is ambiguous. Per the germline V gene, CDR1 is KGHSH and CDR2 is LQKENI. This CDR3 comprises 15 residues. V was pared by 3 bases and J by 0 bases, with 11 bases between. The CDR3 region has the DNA TGTGCCAGCTCACCGGCCAGTTCGTTGAACACTGAAGCTTTCTTT. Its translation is CASSPASSLNTEAFF.

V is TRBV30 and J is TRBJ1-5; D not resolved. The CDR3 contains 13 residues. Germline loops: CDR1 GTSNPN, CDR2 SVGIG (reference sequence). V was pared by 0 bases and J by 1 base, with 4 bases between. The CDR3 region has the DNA TGTGCCTGGAGTGTGGACAGCAATCAGCCCCAGCATTTT. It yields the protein CAWSVDSNQPQHF.

The CDR3 nucleotides read TGTGCCAGCAGCTTAGGTTACATTTTAAGCACAGATACGCAGTATTTT. It is translated as CASSLGYILSTDTQYF. This chain connects TRBV7-2 to TRBJ2-3, with unresolved D. The ends were cut back, 1 base at V and 0 bases at J, with 11 bases in the middle. The germline gives CDR1 SGHTA, CDR2 FQGNSA. The CDR3 extends over 16 amino acids.

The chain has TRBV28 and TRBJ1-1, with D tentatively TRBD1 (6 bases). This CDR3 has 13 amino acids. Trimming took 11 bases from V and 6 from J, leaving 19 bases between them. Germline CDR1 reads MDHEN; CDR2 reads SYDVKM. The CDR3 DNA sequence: TGTGCCCTTAGAAACGGGGGCAGGTCTGAAGCTTTCTTT. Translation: CALRNGGRSEAFF.

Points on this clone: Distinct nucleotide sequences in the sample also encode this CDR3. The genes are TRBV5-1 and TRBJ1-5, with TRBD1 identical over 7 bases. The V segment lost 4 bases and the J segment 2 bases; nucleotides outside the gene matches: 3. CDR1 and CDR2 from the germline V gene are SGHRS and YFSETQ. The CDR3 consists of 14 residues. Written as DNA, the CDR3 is TGCGCCAGCAGCCTCACAGGGGGCAATCAGCCCCAGCATTTT. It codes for CASSLTGGNQPQHF.

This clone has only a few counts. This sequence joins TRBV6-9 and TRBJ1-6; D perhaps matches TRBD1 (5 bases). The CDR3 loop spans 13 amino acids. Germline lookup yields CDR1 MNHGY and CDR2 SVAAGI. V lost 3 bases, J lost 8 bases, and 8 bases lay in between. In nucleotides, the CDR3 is TGTGCCAGCAGTTACCTGGGGGATTCACCCCTCCACTTT. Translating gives CASSYLGDSPLHF.

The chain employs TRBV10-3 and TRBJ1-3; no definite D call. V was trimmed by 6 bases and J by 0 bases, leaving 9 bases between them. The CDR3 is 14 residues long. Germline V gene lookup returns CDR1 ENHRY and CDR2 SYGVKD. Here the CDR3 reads CAIRENSSGNTIYF. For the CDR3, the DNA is TGTGCCATCAGGGAGAATAGCTCTGGAAACACCATATATTTT.

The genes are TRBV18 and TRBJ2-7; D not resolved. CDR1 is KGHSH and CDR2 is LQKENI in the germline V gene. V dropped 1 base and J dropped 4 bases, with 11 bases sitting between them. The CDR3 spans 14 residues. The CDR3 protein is CASSPRVGRYEQYF. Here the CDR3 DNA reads TGTGCCAGCTCACCACGGGTGGGCCGGTACGAGCAGTACTTC.

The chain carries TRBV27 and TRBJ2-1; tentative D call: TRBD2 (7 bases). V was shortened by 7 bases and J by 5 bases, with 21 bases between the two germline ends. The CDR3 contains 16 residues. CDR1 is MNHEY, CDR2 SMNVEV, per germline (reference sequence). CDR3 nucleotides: TGTGCCAGCATCAAAAGGGGGGGAATGGGTAACAATGAGCAGTTCTTC. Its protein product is CASIKRGGMGNNEQFF.

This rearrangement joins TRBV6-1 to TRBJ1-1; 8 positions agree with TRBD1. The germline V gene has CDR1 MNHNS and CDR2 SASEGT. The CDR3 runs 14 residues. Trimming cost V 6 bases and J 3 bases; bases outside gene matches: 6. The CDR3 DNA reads TGTGCCAGCAGAGACGGACAGGGTCACACTGAAGCTTTCTTT. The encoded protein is CASRDGQGHTEAFF.

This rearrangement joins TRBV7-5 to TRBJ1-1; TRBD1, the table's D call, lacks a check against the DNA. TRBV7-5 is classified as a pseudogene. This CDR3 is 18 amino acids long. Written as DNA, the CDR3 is TGTGTCAGAAGCTTCACAACGATCAGACAGGAGGCCCAGTATGAAGCTTTCTTT. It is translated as CVRSFTTIRQEAQYEAFF.

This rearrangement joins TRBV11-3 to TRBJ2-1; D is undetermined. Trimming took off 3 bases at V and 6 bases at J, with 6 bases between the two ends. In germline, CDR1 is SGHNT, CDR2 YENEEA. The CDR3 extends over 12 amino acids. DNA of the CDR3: TGTGCCAGCAGCTTGGTTCCCAATGAGCAGTTCTTC. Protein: CASSLVPNEQFF.

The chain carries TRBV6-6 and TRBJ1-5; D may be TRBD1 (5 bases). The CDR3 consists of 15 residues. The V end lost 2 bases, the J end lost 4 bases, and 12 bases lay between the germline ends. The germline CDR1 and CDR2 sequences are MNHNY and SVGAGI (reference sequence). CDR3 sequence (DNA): TGTGCCAGCAGTTACGAGCGGGGCCCTAATCAGCCCCAGCATTTT. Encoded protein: CASSYERGPNQPQHF.

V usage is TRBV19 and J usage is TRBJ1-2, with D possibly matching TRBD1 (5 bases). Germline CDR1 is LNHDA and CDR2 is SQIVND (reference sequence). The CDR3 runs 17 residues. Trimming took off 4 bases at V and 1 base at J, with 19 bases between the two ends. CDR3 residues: CASSRDSYGLNNYGYTF. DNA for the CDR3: TGTGCCAGTAGTAGGGACTCTTATGGGCTAAATAACTATGGCTACACCTTC.